This T cell receptor beta chain comes out of a study of blood T cell repertoires in COVID-19. Study in general: T cells, B-cell-depleted T cells, or PBMCs supplied cDNA or gDNA.

The table lists this clone with a count of one. V was pared by 0 bases and J by 14 bases, with 17 bases between. The CDR3 runs to 15 residues. The germline V gene has CDR1 LGHNA and CDR2 YNFKEQ. The authors' processing: Amplification with reference gene primers provided the estimates of nucleated cell counts. The assay was immunoSEQ multiplex PCR, and TCRdb's table has in-frame clones only and misses some. V, J and clone size derive from that table, while D and trimming were established from the DNA sequence. The table has 200,000 to 250,000 clones, 80% to 90% seen once. Specimen: PBMCs or T cells enriched from blood (not recorded which). The source is a middle-aged woman with acute COVID-19. The chain couples TRBV4-2 to TRBJ1-6; a weak D match, TRBD1 (6 bases). The CDR3 protein is CASSQERTALGTLHF. The CDR3 nucleotides read TGTGCCAGCAGCCAAGAAAGGACAGCCCTTGGGACCCTCCACTTT.